This T cell receptor beta chain appears in the sequencing data of a study of T cells after yellow fever vaccination. Study summary: Fractions with few cells were prepared using SMART-Seq v4 Ultra Low Input. Notes on the study in general: After the booster, approximately 96% of CD4 and 75% to 90% of CD8 primary-response clones were re-detected.

The TCR cDNA carried a universal primer site and UMIs from 5'RACE template switching. TCRdb re-derived calls from the 5' RACE reads in MiXCR, one entry per CDR3 protein. The sample lists 350,000 to 550,000 distinct CDR3 sequences; around 19% were seen once. Comment on this clonotype: No antigen is known for it.

Germline-derived CDR1 and CDR2 are MNHEY and SMNVEV (reference sequence). Trimming left V 4 bases short and J 7 bases short, with 10 bases between. The CDR3 has 12 amino acids. This TCR was sampled from a man aged 18 to 35 who received the YFV17D yellow fever vaccine. Sample: PBMCs, taken before the yellow fever booster vaccination. The chain employs TRBV27 and TRBJ1-1; D is possibly TRBD1 (5 bases). CDR3 coding DNA: TGTGCCAGCAGTTCGGGACGGTTTGAAGCTTTCTTT. Translating it yields CASSSGRFEAFF.